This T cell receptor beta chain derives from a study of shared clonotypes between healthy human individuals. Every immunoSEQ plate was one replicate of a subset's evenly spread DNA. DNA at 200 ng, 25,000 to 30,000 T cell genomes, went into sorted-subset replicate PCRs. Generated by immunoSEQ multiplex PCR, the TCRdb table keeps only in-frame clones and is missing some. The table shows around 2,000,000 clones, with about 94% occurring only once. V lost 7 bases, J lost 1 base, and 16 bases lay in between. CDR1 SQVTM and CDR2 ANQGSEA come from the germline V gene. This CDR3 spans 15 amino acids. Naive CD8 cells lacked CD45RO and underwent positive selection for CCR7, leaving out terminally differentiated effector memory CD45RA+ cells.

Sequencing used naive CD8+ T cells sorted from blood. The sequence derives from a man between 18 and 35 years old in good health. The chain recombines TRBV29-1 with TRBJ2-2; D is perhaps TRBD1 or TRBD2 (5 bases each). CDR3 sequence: CSASGTRGNTGELFF. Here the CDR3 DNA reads TGCAGCGCCTCCGGGACCCGGGGGAACACCGGGGAGCTGTTTTTT.